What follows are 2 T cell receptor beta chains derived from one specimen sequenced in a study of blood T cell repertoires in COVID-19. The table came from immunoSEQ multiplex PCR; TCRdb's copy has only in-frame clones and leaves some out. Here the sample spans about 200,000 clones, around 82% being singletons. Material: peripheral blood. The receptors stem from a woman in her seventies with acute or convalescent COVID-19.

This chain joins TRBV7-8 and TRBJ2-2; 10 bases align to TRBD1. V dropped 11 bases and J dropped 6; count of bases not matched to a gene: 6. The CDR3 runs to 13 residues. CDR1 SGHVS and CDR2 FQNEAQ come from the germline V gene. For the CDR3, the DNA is TGTGCCCTTCGGACAGGGGGTTCCGGGGAGCTGTTTTTT. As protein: CALRTGGSGELFF.

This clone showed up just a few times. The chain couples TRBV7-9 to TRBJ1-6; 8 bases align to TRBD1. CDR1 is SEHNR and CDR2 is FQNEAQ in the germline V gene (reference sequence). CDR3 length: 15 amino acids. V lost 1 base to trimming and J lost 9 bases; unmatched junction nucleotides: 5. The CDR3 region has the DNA TGTGCCAGCAGCTTAGGCAGGGGGCAAAGTTCACCCCTCCACTTT. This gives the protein CASSLGRGQSSPLHF.